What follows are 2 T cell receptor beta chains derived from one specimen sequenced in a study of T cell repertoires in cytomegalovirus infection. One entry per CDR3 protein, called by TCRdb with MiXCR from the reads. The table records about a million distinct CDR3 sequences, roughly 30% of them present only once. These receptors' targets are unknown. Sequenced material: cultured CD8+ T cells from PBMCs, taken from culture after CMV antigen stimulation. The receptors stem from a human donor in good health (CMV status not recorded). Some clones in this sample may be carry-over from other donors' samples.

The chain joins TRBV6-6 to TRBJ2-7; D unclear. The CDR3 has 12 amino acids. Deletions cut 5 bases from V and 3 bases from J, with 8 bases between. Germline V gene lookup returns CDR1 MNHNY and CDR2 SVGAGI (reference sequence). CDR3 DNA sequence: TGTGCCAGCAGTACGAACCACTACGAGCAGTACTTC. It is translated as CASSTNHYEQYF.

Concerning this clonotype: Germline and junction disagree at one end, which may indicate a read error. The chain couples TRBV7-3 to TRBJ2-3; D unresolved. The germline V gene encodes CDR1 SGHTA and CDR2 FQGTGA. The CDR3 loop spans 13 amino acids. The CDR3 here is CVSSLSATDTQYF. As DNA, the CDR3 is TGTGTCAGCAGCTTATCGGCGACAGATACGCAGTATTTT.